This T cell receptor (beta chain) originates from a study of control samples from healthy donors and cancer patients. Germline V gene sequence: CDR1 SQVTM, CDR2 ANQGSEA. There are 11 residues in the CDR3. Trimming removed 6 bases at V and 11 bases at J, with 16 bases between. Clones were sequenced by immunoSEQ multiplex PCR, and TCRdb holds only the in-frame ones, with some missing. The table lists 150,000 to 180,000 clones, just under 95% of them singletons, with about 5.6% in the top ten. This receptor was identified in a man aged 35-49 years in good health. This rearrangement joins TRBV29-1 to TRBJ1-1; D is perhaps TRBD1 (6 bases). Sequencing was performed on blood. In DNA form, the CDR3 reads TGCAGCGTACAGGGTCACGACCGCGCTTTCTTT. Residues: CSVQGHDRAFF.